The rows below give T cell receptor beta chains drawn from one sample of a study of radiation and T cells in renal cell carcinoma. Profiled with immunoSEQ multiplex PCR; TCRdb holds only in-frame clones, not every one. The data hold some 150,000 clones, with approximately 90% observed a single time. The starting material was blood, obtained from a patient whose treatment included radiotherapy and nephrectomy. These TCRs come from a woman between 50 and 59 years old with renal cell carcinoma. CDR3s leave out the opening cysteine and the closing phenylalanine or tryptophan. Rows may omit the clone size; those that give it use once, few, many or a size class.

>NA|TRBJ1-1|TRBV6-1
ASTATTNTEAF
>once|TRBJ1-1|TRBV7-2
ASSLWGPNANTEAF
>NA|TRBJ1-3|TRBV19
ASSIGASGNTIY
>NA|TRBJ1-1|TRBV6-1
ASSDAGQLNTEAF
>NA|TRBJ1-1|TRBV5-1
ASSLEGGGRRTEAF
>NA|TRBJ1-2|TRBV5-1
ASSPYQNRDAGYT
>NA|TRBJ2-1|TRBV7-6
ASSLASGGFTLDEQF
>NA|TRBJ1-6|TRBV9
ASSVAEGSPLH
>NA|TRBJ1-1|TRBV7-2
ASSFPGTGNTEAF
>NA|TRBJ2-1|TRBV29-1
TAQDRSYNEQF
>NA|TRBJ1-6|TRBV7-9
ASTVWRSSYNSPLH
>NA|TRBJ2-1|TRBV5-1
ASSALGTEYNEQF
>NA|TRBJ2-1|TRBV5-1
ASSLVLAGGRNEQF
>NA|TRBJ1-2|TRBV2
ANSGDLNYGYT
>NA|TRBJ1-4|TRBV2
ASSEQWGEKLF
>NA|TRBJ1-4|TRBV5-4
ASSLEAGGNEKLF
>NA|TRBJ1-3|TRBV4-2
ASSPSLRVSGNTIY
>NA|TRBJ1-6|TRBV5-1
ASSLASGTGGSPLH
>NA|TRBJ1-5|TRBV10-2
ASREILGGNQPQH
>once|TRBJ1-1|TRBV5-6
ASSLTVENTEAF
>NA|TRBJ1-2|TRBV2
ASSGQGAKYGYT
>NA|TRBJ2-1|TRBV30
AFATGRGDEQF
>NA|TRBJ1-4|TRBV2
ASSIYRLTTNEKLF
>NA|TRBJ2-2|TRBV5-1
ASSINRGQGGELF
>NA|TRBJ1-2|TRBV2
ASSAGDSHGYT
>NA|TRBJ1-1|TRBV6-6
ASSYAWGGRTEAF
>NA|TRBJ1-1|TRBV11-2
ASSRGNTEAF
>NA|TRBJ1-3|TRBV5-1
ASSPDRAGNTIY